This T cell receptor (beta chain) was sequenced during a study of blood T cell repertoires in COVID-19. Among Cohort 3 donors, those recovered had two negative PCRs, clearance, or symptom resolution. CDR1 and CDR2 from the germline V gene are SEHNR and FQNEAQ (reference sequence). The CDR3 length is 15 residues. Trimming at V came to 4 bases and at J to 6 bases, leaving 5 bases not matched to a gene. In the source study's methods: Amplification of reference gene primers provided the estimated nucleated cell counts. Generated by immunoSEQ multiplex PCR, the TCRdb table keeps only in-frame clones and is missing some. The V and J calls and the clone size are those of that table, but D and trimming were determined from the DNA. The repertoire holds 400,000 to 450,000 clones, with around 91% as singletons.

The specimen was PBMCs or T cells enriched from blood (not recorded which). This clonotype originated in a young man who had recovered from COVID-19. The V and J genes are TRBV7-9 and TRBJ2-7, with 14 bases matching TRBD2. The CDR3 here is CASSWGTSGRIEQYF. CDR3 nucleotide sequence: TGTGCCAGCAGCTGGGGGACTAGCGGGAGAATCGAGCAGTACTTC.